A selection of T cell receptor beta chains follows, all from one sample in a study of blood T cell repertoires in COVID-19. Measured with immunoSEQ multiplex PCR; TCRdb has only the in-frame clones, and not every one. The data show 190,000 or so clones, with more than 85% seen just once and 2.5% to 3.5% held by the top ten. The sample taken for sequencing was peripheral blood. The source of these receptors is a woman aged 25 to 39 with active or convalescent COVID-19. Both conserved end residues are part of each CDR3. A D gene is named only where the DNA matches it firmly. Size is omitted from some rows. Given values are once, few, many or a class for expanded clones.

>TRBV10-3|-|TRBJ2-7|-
CAISGKNRSYYEQYF
TGTGCCATCAGTGGTAAAAACAGGAGTTACTACGAGCAGTACTTC
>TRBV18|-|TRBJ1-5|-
CASSPPSGIEGNQPQHF
TGTGCCAGCTCACCACCTAGCGGTATAGAAGGCAATCAGCCCCAGCATTTT
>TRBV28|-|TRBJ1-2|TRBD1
CASSLWTRGLGYTF
TGTGCCAGCAGTTTATGGACCAGGGGGCTTGGCTACACCTTC
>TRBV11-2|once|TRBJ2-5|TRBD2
CASSGSGGHQGAQYF
TGTGCCAGCAGCGGTAGCGGGGGGCATCAAGGGGCCCAGTACTTC
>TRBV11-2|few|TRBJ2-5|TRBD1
CASSLDLSGTGQETQYF
TGTGCCAGCAGCTTAGACTTATCCGGGACAGGTCAAGAGACCCAGTACTTC
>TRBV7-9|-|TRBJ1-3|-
CASSRTASGNTIYF
TGTGCCAGCAGCAGGACAGCCTCTGGAAACACCATATATTTT
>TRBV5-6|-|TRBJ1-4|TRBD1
CASSFGTGGEKLFF
TGTGCCAGCAGTTTCGGGACAGGTGGTGAAAAACTGTTTTTT
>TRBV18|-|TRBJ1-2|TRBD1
CASSPGTGRGYGYTF
TGTGCCAGCTCACCTGGGACAGGTCGGGGCTATGGCTACACCTTC
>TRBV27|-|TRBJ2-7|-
CASSLQAPYEQYF
TGTGCCAGCAGTTTACAGGCGCCTTACGAGCAGTACTTC
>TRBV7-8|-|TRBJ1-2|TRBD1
CASSSTGGYGYTF
TGTGCCAGCAGCTCGACAGGGGGCTATGGCTACACCTTC
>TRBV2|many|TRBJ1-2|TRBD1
CASSGDRVYGYTF
TGTGCCAGCAGCGGGGACAGGGTCTATGGCTACACCTTC
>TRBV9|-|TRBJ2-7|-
CAGGTAYYEQYF
TGTGCCGGGGGGACGGCCTACTACGAGCAGTACTTC
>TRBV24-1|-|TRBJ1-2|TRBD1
CATSDEPRGIGGYTF
TGTGCCACCAGTGATGAACCCAGGGGGATCGGTGGCTACACCTTC
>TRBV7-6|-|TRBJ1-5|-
CASSPDTNQPQHF
TGTGCCAGCAGCCCCGACACAAATCAGCCCCAGCATTTT
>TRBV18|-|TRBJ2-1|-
CASSLLPGFIRSSYNEQFF
TGTGCCAGCTCACTCCTACCAGGGTTCATTCGAAGCTCCTACAATGAGCAGTTCTTC
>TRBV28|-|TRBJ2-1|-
CASSFLSREGQFF
TGTGCCAGCAGTTTCCTGAGTAGAGAGGGGCAGTTCTTC
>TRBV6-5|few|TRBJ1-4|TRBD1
CASSRGTVEKLFF
TGTGCCAGCAGTCGAGGGACAGTCGAAAAACTGTTTTTT
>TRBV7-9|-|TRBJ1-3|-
CASSLVQGSGNTIYF
TGTGCCAGCAGCCTCGTCCAGGGATCAGGAAACACCATATATTTT
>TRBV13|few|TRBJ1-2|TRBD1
CASSSGTADANYGYTF
TGTGCCAGCAGCTCCGGGACAGCGGACGCTAACTATGGCTACACCTTC
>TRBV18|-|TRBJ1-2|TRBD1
CASSPQAGGGYGYTF
TGTGCCAGCTCACCGCAGGCAGGGGGTGGCTATGGCTACACCTTC
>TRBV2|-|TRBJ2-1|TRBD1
CASRLTGTDYNEQFF
TGTGCCAGCAGGCTCACCGGGACAGACTACAATGAGCAGTTCTTC
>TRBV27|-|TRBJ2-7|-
CASSSLQDYSYEQYF
TGTGCCAGCAGTTCTCTTCAGGACTACTCCTACGAGCAGTACTTC
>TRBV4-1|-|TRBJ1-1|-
CASSQVVEFNTEAFF
TGCGCCAGCAGCCAAGTAGTAGAATTTAACACTGAAGCTTTCTTT
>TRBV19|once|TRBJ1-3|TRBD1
CASSIPGTVSGNTIYF
TGTGCCAGTAGTATCCCGGGGACAGTCTCTGGAAACACCATATATTTT
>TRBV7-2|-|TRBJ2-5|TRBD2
CASSSSGGTGHGETQYF
TGTGCCAGCAGCTCTAGCGGGGGGACAGGCCACGGGGAGACCCAGTACTTC